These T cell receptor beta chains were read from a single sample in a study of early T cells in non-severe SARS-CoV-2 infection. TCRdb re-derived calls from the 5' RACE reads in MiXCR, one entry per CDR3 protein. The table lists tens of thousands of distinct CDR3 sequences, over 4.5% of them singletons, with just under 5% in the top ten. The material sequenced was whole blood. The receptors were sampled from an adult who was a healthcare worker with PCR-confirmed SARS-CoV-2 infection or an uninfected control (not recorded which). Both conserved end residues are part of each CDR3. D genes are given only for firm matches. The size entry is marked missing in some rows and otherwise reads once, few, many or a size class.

CASSQPYNEQFF TGTGCCAGCAGCCAACCTTACAATGAGCAGTTCTTC - once TRBJ2-1 TRBV14
CAISETSGATQYF TGTGCCATCAGTGAGACTAGCGGGGCCACGCAGTATTTT TRBD2 many TRBJ2-3 TRBV10-3
CASSLLSGTGNSPLHF TGTGCCAGCAGCCTGTTGTCCGGGACAGGGAACTCACCCCTCCACTTT TRBD1 many TRBJ1-6 TRBV7-6
CASSTSGRSYGYTF TGTGCCAGCAGCACTTCGGGCCGTTCATATGGCTACACCTTC - many TRBJ1-2 TRBV2
CSVGVGETQYF TGCAGCGTTGGAGTCGGAGAGACCCAGTACTTC - few TRBJ2-5 TRBV29-1
CASSRDGLGANTGELFF TGTGCCAGCAGTCGAGACGGACTAGGCGCTAACACCGGGGAGCTGTTTTTT TRBD2 many TRBJ2-2 TRBV6-2/TRBV6-3
CASSLRGGRVNYEQYF TGTGCCAGCAGCTTACGGGGCGGGAGAGTAAACTACGAGCAGTACTTC TRBD2 many TRBJ2-7 TRBV7-2
CASRPRHGVRETQYF TGTGCCAGCAGACCCCGACACGGCGTGCGAGAGACCCAGTACTTC - many TRBJ2-5 TRBV6-5
CAISGGRASGANVLTF TGTGCCATCAGTGGAGGGAGGGCTAGTGGGGCCAACGTCCTGACTTTC TRBD2 many TRBJ2-6 TRBV10-3
CASSQDPTSGRREQFF TGCGCCAGCAGCCAAGATCCGACTAGCGGGAGGCGTGAGCAGTTCTTC TRBD2 - TRBJ2-1 TRBV4-1
CASSLGQSTYNEQFF TGCGCCAGCAGCTTAGGACAGAGTACCTACAATGAGCAGTTCTTC - many TRBJ2-1 TRBV5-1
CSARDAGPNGYSNQPQHF TGCAGTGCTAGAGATGCGGGCCCGAACGGGTATAGCAATCAGCCCCAGCATTTT - many TRBJ1-5 TRBV20-1
CASSQTSGSSYEQYF TGTGCCAGCAGCCAGACTAGCGGGAGCTCCTACGAGCAGTACTTC TRBD2 few TRBJ2-7 TRBV3-1
CASTTGHGVRKLFF TGTGCCAGTACCACTGGACACGGCGTGCGAAAACTGTTTTTT - - TRBJ1-4 TRBV19
CASSSSGTGGDEQYF TGTGCCAGCAGTTCGTCCGGGACAGGGGGGGACGAGCAGTACTTC TRBD1 many TRBJ2-7 TRBV12-3/TRBV12-4
CASSRPTTRTDTQYF TGTGCCAGCAGTCGTCCGACGACTCGCACAGATACGCAGTATTTT - many TRBJ2-3 TRBV12-3/TRBV12-4
CASRGDGQNQPQHF TGTGCCAGCAGGGGGGACGGACAAAATCAGCCCCAGCATTTT - many TRBJ1-5 TRBV2
CAWSIQDFTYEQYF TGTGCCTGGAGTATCCAGGACTTTACCTACGAGCAGTACTTC - few TRBJ2-7 TRBV30
CASSSRLGGSYNEQFF TGTGCCAGCAGTTCCCGCCTTGGCGGTTCCTACAATGAGCAGTTCTTC - many TRBJ2-1 TRBV27
CATSRGALNEKLFF TGTGCCACCAGCAGAGGAGCACTCAATGAAAAACTGTTTTTT - few TRBJ1-4 TRBV15
CASSLLRGASYNEQFF TGTGCCAGCAGCCTCCTCCGGGGGGCTTCCTACAATGAGCAGTTCTTC - few TRBJ2-1 TRBV11-2
CASSPQGASLGEQYF TGTGCCAGTTCCCCACAGGGGGCCAGTCTTGGGGAGCAGTACTTC TRBD1 - TRBJ2-7 TRBV19
CASIIRGPVVGQPQHF TGCGCCAGCATTATCAGGGGGCCCGTGGTAGGTCAGCCCCAGCATTTT TRBD1 few TRBJ1-5 TRBV10-1
CASSPSLNYGYTF TGTGCCAGCAGTCCATCCCTCAATTATGGCTACACCTTC - many TRBJ1-2 TRBV12-3/TRBV12-4
CATSRDEGSRTIYF TGTGCCACCAGCAGAGACGAGGGCTCAAGGACCATATATTTT - few TRBJ1-3 TRBV15
CAISASEGPVSSGANVLTF TGTGCCATCAGTGCCTCGGAGGGCCCAGTATCCTCTGGGGCCAACGTCCTGACTTTC - many TRBJ2-6 TRBV10-3
CASSLVTSAGELFF TGTGCCAGCAGCTTAGTGACTAGCGCCGGGGAGCTGTTTTTT TRBD2 - TRBJ2-2 TRBV11-3
CASGLGPGPDIQYF TGTGCTAGTGGTTTGGGTCCGGGCCCGGACATTCAGTACTTC - many TRBJ2-4 TRBV12-5
CASRKEGPYEQYF TGTGCCAGCAGGAAGGAGGGCCCCTACGAGCAGTACTTC - many TRBJ2-7 TRBV12-3/TRBV12-4
CASSLEDSLADTQYF TGCGCCAGCAGCTTGGAGGACAGCCTGGCAGATACGCAGTATTTT - - TRBJ2-3 TRBV5-1